The rows below give T cell receptor beta chains drawn from one sample of a study of shared clonotypes between healthy human individuals. Assay: immunoSEQ multiplex PCR; the TCRdb copy retains only in-frame clones and omits some. The table includes around 300,000 clones, around 86% detected once. Material for sequencing was memory CD8+ T cells sorted from blood. These receptor sequences come from a man younger than 35 in good health. The CDR3 runs from the conserved cysteine through the conserved F or W. The D gene is left open where the match is weak. Clone size is shown for a subset of rows, as once, few, many or a class of expanded clone.

V	D	size	J	DNA	CDR3
TRBV6-1	TRBD1	.	TRBJ1-1	TGTGCCAGCAGGTCCCGGGACAGCTTTGCCCCTGAAGCTTTCTTT	CASRSRDSFAPEAFF
TRBV19	TRBD1	.	TRBJ2-7	TGTGCCAGTAGTACCCTTGGACAGGGGACCTACGAGCAGTACTTC	CASSTLGQGTYEQYF
TRBV5-4	.	.	TRBJ2-5	TGTGCCAGCAGCTTGGCGGAGGGGGAGACCCAGTACTTC	CASSLAEGETQYF
TRBV9	.	.	TRBJ2-3	TGTGCCAGCAGCGAGGAGGGCTGGTATAGCACAGATACGCAGTATTTT	CASSEEGWYSTDTQYF
TRBV27	.	.	TRBJ2-1	TGTGCCAGCAGTTTAAGGGACGGCAACAATGAGCAGTTCTTC	CASSLRDGNNEQFF
TRBV7-6	TRBD1	.	TRBJ2-2	TGTGCCAGCAGCCCCGGGACAGGGTGGACCGGGGAGCTGTTTTTT	CASSPGTGWTGELFF
TRBV10-3	.	.	TRBJ2-5	TGTGCCATCAGTGCCGATACTGACAGCGACCAAGAGACCCAGTACTTC	CAISADTDSDQETQYF
TRBV28	.	.	TRBJ1-1	TGTGCCAGCAGTTCTCCTGGGGGGATGAACACTGAAGCTTTCTTT	CASSSPGGMNTEAFF
TRBV28	.	.	TRBJ1-1	TGTGCCAGCAGTTTTCGAGGGAACACTGAAGCTTTCTTT	CASSFRGNTEAFF
TRBV11-2	.	.	TRBJ2-3	TGTGCCAGCAGCTTACCAGTCGGGGGGCAAGATACGCAGTATTTT	CASSLPVGGQDTQYF
TRBV4-1	.	.	TRBJ1-5	TGCGCCAGCAGCCCTTTTCAGGGGCTTAGCAATCAGCCCCAGCATTTT	CASSPFQGLSNQPQHF
TRBV6-1	TRBD1	many	TRBJ1-6	TGTGCCAGCAGTCCTCTCGAGGACAGGCTATTCACCCTCCACTTT	CASSPLEDRLFTLHF
TRBV5-6	.	many	TRBJ2-5	TGTGCCAGCAGCTTAGACTCGGGGACTCTACAAGAGACCCAGTACTTC	CASSLDSGTLQETQYF
TRBV7-8	.	once	TRBJ2-7	TGTGCCAGCAGCTTAGTATCTGGTCCCTACGAGCAGTACTTC	CASSLVSGPYEQYF
TRBV5-1	TRBD1	.	TRBJ1-2	TGCGCCAGCAGCAATCCCACTCACCGTGGGACAGGGTTTGGCTACACCTTC	CASSNPTHRGTGFGYTF
TRBV7-2	TRBD2	.	TRBJ2-5	TGTGCCAGCAGCCCCGGCGGGGGGTTCCAAGAGACCCAGTACTTC	CASSPGGGFQETQYF
TRBV27	.	.	TRBJ1-2	TGTGCCAGCAGAAGAGGACAGACTAACTATGGCTACACCTTC	CASRRGQTNYGYTF
TRBV6-1	.	.	TRBJ1-2	TGTGCCAGCATTGTGGGGACCGGCTACACCTTC	CASIVGTGYTF
TRBV5-4	.	.	TRBJ2-1	TGTGCCAGCAGCTTGTACGGACTATCCCCCAATGAGCAGTTCTTC	CASSLYGLSPNEQFF
TRBV6-1	.	.	TRBJ1-6	TGTGCCAGCAGTGAATTTAGGGGCCTCTCCTATAATTCACCCCTCCACTTT	CASSEFRGLSYNSPLHF
TRBV9	TRBD1	.	TRBJ2-3	TGTGCCAGCAGAGCCGGGACAGGGAGGACAGATACGCAGTATTTT	CASRAGTGRTDTQYF
TRBV27	.	.	TRBJ1-2	TGTGCCAGCGGTCATACACAGTCATATGGCTACACCTTC	CASGHTQSYGYTF
TRBV30	.	.	TRBJ1-2	TGTGCCTGGTCGATCTCAGGTACCCCCTACTATGGCTACACCTTC	CAWSISGTPYYGYTF
TRBV20-1	.	.	TRBJ1-1	TGCCGGGGGCTGAACACTGAAGCTTTCTTT	CRGLNTEAFF
TRBV7-2	TRBD2	.	TRBJ2-7	TGTGCCAGCAGCGAGATAGGACTAGCGGGCTCCTACGAGCAGTACTTC	CASSEIGLAGSYEQYF
TRBV30	.	.	TRBJ1-1	TGTGCCTGGAGGCTTGGGGGACACATGAACACTGAAGCTTTCTTT	CAWRLGGHMNTEAFF
TRBV27	.	.	TRBJ1-5	TGTGCCAGCAGTTTAACATGGGGCGGGGGATCTGATCAGCCCCAGCATTTT	CASSLTWGGGSDQPQHF
TRBV28	.	.	TRBJ1-2	TGTGCCAGCAGCCGATGGTACTATGGCTACACCTTC	CASSRWYYGYTF
TRBV7-2	.	.	TRBJ1-5	TGTGCCAGCAGCTTAGGCCTACTTGGGCAGCCCCAGCATTTT	CASSLGLLGQPQHF
TRBV27	.	.	TRBJ2-1	TGTGCCAGCAGTTTAGCCGGGACTTACAATGAGCAGTTCTTC	CASSLAGTYNEQFF